What follows is one TCR beta chain and its context. This clone was counted a few times. Its antigen target is currently unknown. The sample holds no much larger clone one base away, and base qualities are not on file. This record comes from a study of blood T cell repertoires in COVID-19 (TCRdb year 2020). About the study as a whole: Samples from collaborators originated in the United States, Italy and Spain and spanned both the acute and convalescent phases of COVID-19. The material from the prospective study consisted of cDNA or gDNA derived from T cells, B-cell-depleted T cells, or PBMCs. Deeply sampled blood TCRbeta repertoires from subjects exposed to, actively infected with, or recovered from COVID-19 were included in the dataset. The repertoires were released in a freely available public database meant as a resource for research on the immune response to SARS-CoV-2. The samples were drawn from two sources: the first 160 participants of the ongoing ImmuneRACE study, and about 1,300 subjects contributed by 6 global collaborators. Sample metadata almost always included a de-identified subject ID, COVID-19 status, age in years and sex. Where available, HLA class I and class II types were taken from metadata supplied by the sample provider and were not determined by assay-based typing.

TCRbeta CDR3 regions were amplified from genomic DNA using the immunoSEQ Assay, a bias-controlled multiplex PCR. On the study's bioinformatics: Within the assay, amplification of reference gene primers was used to estimate how many nucleated cells each sample contained. To quantify the absolute abundance of each unique TCRbeta CDR3 rearrangement, sequence reads were collapsed and filtered. Productive Simpson clonality was computed per sample as the square root of Simpson's diversity index over productive rearrangements. TCRdb mirrors the immuneACCESS table, restricted to in-frame sequences. Some clones are absent from its copies; in checked studies, under half trace to an unresolved V gene, and the reason for the others is unknown. V, J and clone size derive from that table, while D and trimming were established from the DNA sequence. The sample table contains approximately 200,000 clones; only one count was recorded for approximately 84% of them. About 0.93% of the sample is held by the ten biggest clonotypes.

A distance of 18 bases separates the germline ends of V and J, which lose 5 bases and 8 bases respectively. Taken from the germline V gene, the CDR1 and CDR2 loops are MNHEY and SVGEGT. The CDR3 holds 15 amino acids from the cysteine to the phenylalanine. Only the CDR3 DNA is retained, 45 bases long and in frame from the first base. The study at large found these results: The amount of clinical and demographic metadata varied by source and participant and was provided uncurated.

The collaborating institutions used their own protocols to collect whole blood in K2EDTA tubes. For TCRbeta analysis, collaborators shipped samples in one of three forms: frozen whole blood, isolated PBMCs, or DNA extracted from either of those sample types. Recombination joined TRBV6-2 or TRBV6-3 with TRBJ2-2; matching of 6 bases hints at TRBD2 as the D gene. Sequencing was carried out using peripheral blood. The sequence came from a man aged 35 to 55 with acute or convalescent COVID-19. The CDR3 loop reads CASSERTKPRGELFF. The sequence in DNA is TGTGCCAGCAGTGAGAGGACTAAGCCGAGAGGGGAGCTGTTTTTT.